These T cell receptor beta chains were read from a single sample in a study of T-cell reconstitution after alpha-beta-depleted transplantation in children. TCRdb fed the PCR reads into MiXCR, producing one record per CDR3 protein. The repertoire holds 500,000 to 750,000 distinct CDR3 sequences, with 25% to 30% as singletons. Source: PBMCs, taken before TCRalphabeta/CD19-depleted stem cell transplant. The receptors shown here come from a boy younger than two with Wiskott-Aldrich syndrome, due to receive a stem cell transplant. The CDR3 runs from the conserved cysteine through the conserved F or W. Fields, in order: CDR3 length, J gene, clone size, D gene, V gene, CDR3 protein, CDR3 DNA. A D gene is named only where the DNA matches it firmly. Clone size, where shown, is once, few, many, or a class for clones that have expanded.

CDR3 length: 16; J gene: TRBJ2-1; clone size: .; D gene: .; V gene: TRBV28; CDR3 protein: CASSTPSANSYNEQFF; CDR3 DNA: TGTGCCAGCAGTACACCTAGCGCCAACTCCTACAATGAGCAGTTCTTC
CDR3 length: 14; J gene: TRBJ2-3; clone size: .; D gene: .; V gene: TRBV2; CDR3 protein: CASSTGIGTDTQYF; CDR3 DNA: TGTGCCAGCAGTACAGGGATAGGGACAGATACGCAGTATTTT
CDR3 length: 14; J gene: TRBJ2-5; clone size: few; D gene: .; V gene: TRBV5-5; CDR3 protein: CASSLWGSQETQYF; CDR3 DNA: TGTGCCAGCAGCTTGTGGGGGAGCCAAGAGACCCAGTACTTC
CDR3 length: 16; J gene: TRBJ2-2; clone size: few; D gene: .; V gene: TRBV3-1; CDR3 protein: CASSQAKGMNTGELFF; CDR3 DNA: TGTGCCAGCAGCCAAGCCAAGGGAATGAACACCGGGGAGCTGTTTTTT
CDR3 length: 18; J gene: TRBJ2-2; clone size: .; D gene: .; V gene: TRBV5-1; CDR3 protein: CASSLWMGPTFNTGELFF; CDR3 DNA: TGCGCCAGCAGCTTGTGGATGGGGCCCACCTTTAACACCGGGGAGCTGTTTTTT
CDR3 length: 16; J gene: TRBJ2-1; clone size: few; D gene: .; V gene: TRBV5-1; CDR3 protein: CASSLGRGQGSNEQFF; CDR3 DNA: TGCGCCAGCAGCTTGGGAAGGGGTCAAGGTTCGAATGAGCAGTTCTTC
CDR3 length: 14; J gene: TRBJ1-1; clone size: few; D gene: .; V gene: TRBV5-1; CDR3 protein: CASRVGAMNTEAFF; CDR3 DNA: TGCGCCAGCAGGGTGGGGGCGATGAACACTGAAGCTTTCTTT
CDR3 length: 12; J gene: TRBJ2-1; clone size: few; D gene: .; V gene: TRBV28; CDR3 protein: CASSVNGPEQFF; CDR3 DNA: TGTGCCAGCAGTGTGAATGGGCCGGAGCAGTTCTTC
CDR3 length: 16; J gene: TRBJ2-1; clone size: .; D gene: TRBD2; V gene: TRBV12-5; CDR3 protein: CASGLVLAGEGNEQFF; CDR3 DNA: TGTGCTAGTGGTTTGGTACTAGCGGGAGAGGGAAATGAGCAGTTCTTC
CDR3 length: 15; J gene: TRBJ2-7; clone size: few; D gene: TRBD2; V gene: TRBV3-1; CDR3 protein: CASSGQLAGINEQYF; CDR3 DNA: TGTGCCAGCAGCGGCCAACTAGCGGGAATCAACGAGCAGTACTTC
CDR3 length: 18; J gene: TRBJ2-1; clone size: .; D gene: TRBD2; V gene: TRBV25-1; CDR3 protein: CPSSALPLAGVSGNEQFF; CDR3 DNA: TGTCCCAGCAGTGCCCTCCCACTAGCGGGAGTATCGGGGAATGAGCAGTTCTTC
CDR3 length: 12; J gene: TRBJ2-1; clone size: .; D gene: .; V gene: TRBV6-1; CDR3 protein: CASGSPYNEQFF; CDR3 DNA: TGTGCCAGCGGAAGCCCTTACAATGAGCAGTTCTTC
CDR3 length: 15; J gene: TRBJ1-1; clone size: many; D gene: .; V gene: TRBV20-1; CDR3 protein: CSAKVVVVGRTEAFF; CDR3 DNA: TGCAGTGCTAAGGTGGTCGTAGTTGGTCGCACTGAAGCTTTCTTT
CDR3 length: 13; J gene: TRBJ2-5; clone size: few; D gene: .; V gene: TRBV29-1; CDR3 protein: CSVGGRASKTQYF; CDR3 DNA: TGCAGCGTTGGCGGCAGGGCCTCAAAGACCCAGTACTTC
CDR3 length: 14; J gene: TRBJ2-3; clone size: .; D gene: TRBD2; V gene: TRBV7-6; CDR3 protein: CASSFRLAADTQYF; CDR3 DNA: TGTGCCAGCAGCTTCCGACTAGCTGCAGATACGCAGTATTTC
CDR3 length: 14; J gene: TRBJ2-7; clone size: .; D gene: .; V gene: TRBV5-1; CDR3 protein: CASSLVGDSYEQYF; CDR3 DNA: TGCGCCAGCAGCTTGGTCGGAGACTCCTACGAGCAGTACTTC
CDR3 length: 16; J gene: TRBJ2-1; clone size: few; D gene: .; V gene: TRBV5-5; CDR3 protein: CASSLYVGQRQNEQFF; CDR3 DNA: TGTGCCAGCAGCTTGTACGTGGGGCAAAGACAAAATGAGCAGTTCTTC
CDR3 length: 18; J gene: TRBJ1-3; clone size: .; D gene: TRBD1; V gene: TRBV5-1; CDR3 protein: CASSLAVRTGLSGNTIYF; CDR3 DNA: TGCGCCAGCAGCTTGGCGGTCCGGACAGGACTCTCTGGAAACACCATATATTTT
CDR3 length: 14; J gene: TRBJ2-3; clone size: once; D gene: TRBD1; V gene: TRBV6-1; CDR3 protein: CASRTGVVTDTQYF; CDR3 DNA: TGTGCCAGCAGAACAGGGGTGGTGACAGATACGCAGTATTTT
CDR3 length: 14; J gene: TRBJ2-7; clone size: .; D gene: TRBD1; V gene: TRBV7-9; CDR3 protein: CASSQTTGYREQYF; CDR3 DNA: TGTGCCAGCAGCCAAACGACAGGGTATCGCGAGCAGTACTTC